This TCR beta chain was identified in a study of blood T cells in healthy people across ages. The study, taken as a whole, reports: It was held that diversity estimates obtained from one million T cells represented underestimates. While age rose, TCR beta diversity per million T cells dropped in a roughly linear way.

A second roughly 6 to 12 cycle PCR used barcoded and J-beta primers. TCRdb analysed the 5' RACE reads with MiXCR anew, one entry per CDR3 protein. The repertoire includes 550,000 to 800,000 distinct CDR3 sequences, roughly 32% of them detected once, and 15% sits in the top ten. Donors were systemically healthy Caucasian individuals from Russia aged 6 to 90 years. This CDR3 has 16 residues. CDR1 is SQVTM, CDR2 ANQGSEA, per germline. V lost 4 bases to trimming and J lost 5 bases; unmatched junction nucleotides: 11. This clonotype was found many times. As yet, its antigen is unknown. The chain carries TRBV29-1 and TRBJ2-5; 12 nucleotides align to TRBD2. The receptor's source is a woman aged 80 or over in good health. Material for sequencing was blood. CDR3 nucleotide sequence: TGCAGCGTTGTCCGGGCTAGCGGGGGGGCCTCGGAGACCCAGTACTTC. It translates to CSVVRASGGASETQYF.